The clone carrying this T cell receptor (beta chain) appeared a few times. Template switching added a universal primer site, and cDNA bore unique molecular identifiers. TCRdb redid the calling of the 5' RACE reads with MiXCR, one entry per CDR3 protein. Here the sample spans 450,000 or so distinct CDR3 sequences, roughly an eighth being singletons. V gave up 5 bases and J gave up 7 bases; unmatched junction bases: 9. Per germline, CDR1 MNHEY and CDR2 SVGEGT. This CDR3 spans 15 amino acids. The data were obtained in a study of identical twins. The sample also formed part of further work on yellow fever vaccine responses in identical twins.

This TCR was recovered from a woman under 30 in good health. V usage is TRBV6-2 or TRBV6-3 and J usage is TRBJ2-1, with 9 bases lining up with TRBD1. Material: CD4+ T cells sorted from blood. The CDR3 nucleotides are TGTGCCAGCAGTCATCCGGGACAGGGTGCAAATGAGCAGTTCTTC. Protein sequence: CASSHPGQGANEQFF.